The entry that follows covers one TCR beta chain sequence. The antigen it recognizes is unknown. Nothing much larger sits one base from this clone, and base qualities are not available. Library generation was performed with the immunoSEQ multiplex PCR assay. The table was pulled from immuneACCESS by TCRdb, which kept in-frame rearrangements only. Such tables lose some clones; where checked, under half of the loss comes from unresolved V genes, and the rest has no known cause. This sample lists about 71,000 clones; around 97% were detected once. The ten most abundant clones make up over 0.2% of the sample. Germline trimming: 5 bases from V, 14 bases from J; junction bases outside gene matches: 7. As encoded in the germline V gene, CDR1 is SGHRS while CDR2 is YFSETQ. Measured from the cysteine to the phenylalanine, the CDR3 is 13 residues long. Solely the CDR3 DNA is kept, with 39 bases framed from the first base.

These data originate in a study of technical replicates of blood from four donors (dated 2017 in TCRdb). Sequencing input: T cells isolated from PBMCs. The TCR comes from a human donor in good health. The rearranged chain carries TRBV5-1 and TRBJ1-6; the central 10 bases match TRBD1. The DNA reads as follows: TGCGCCAGCAGGCCCAGACAGGGGGCGTCCCTCCACTTT. Translated, this gives CASRPRQGASLHF.